The T cell receptor beta chain under discussion was sequenced for a study of T cell clonality in common variable immunodeficiency. Germline loops: CDR1 SGHTA, CDR2 FQGTGA. The V and J ends lost 5 bases and 4 bases respectively, with 20 bases between them. The CDR3 totals 16 residues. TCRdb's table, derived via immunoSEQ multiplex PCR, lists solely in-frame clones and lacks some. The repertoire shows tens of thousands of clones, none seen only once; the top ten take just over 2%. Comment on this clone: Read sequence stops 3 residues before the CDR3 end, and the germline J gene provides the missing end.

The sample comprised peripheral blood mononuclear cells. The TCR originated in a person aged 18 to 75 in good health. The genes are TRBV7-3 and TRBJ1-1; D possibly corresponds to TRBD1 (5 bases). CDR3 bases read: TGTGCCAGCAGCCATCGTGCGGGGGGTGGGGGCACTGAA. It yields the protein CASSHRAGGGGTE. The whole CDR3 reads CASSHRAGGGGTEAFF.